This record looks at one T cell receptor (beta chain) sequence and its context. Its antigen target is currently unknown. Base qualities are not recorded, but no much larger clone differs from it by a single base. Synthetic TCR analog templates were spiked into each PCR so that absolute template abundance could be estimated from read counts. The immunoSEQ assay was used to amplify TCRbeta CDR3 regions from genomic DNA with bias-controlled V and J gene primers. Sequencing of rearranged TCRbeta segments was done at approximately 20X coverage. In the authors' own workflow: Clustering was used to correct sequencing errors, and CDR3s were annotated against IMGT to assign V, D and J genes. Downstream analyses used only productive TCRbeta rearrangements and left out out-of-frame or stop-codon sequences. Clonality was computed as one minus Shannon entropy normalized by the log of the number of unique productive sequences. Fisher's exact test with Benjamini-Hochberg correction, at a threshold of adjusted p below 0.01, was used to find clones that differed between time points or between blood and tumor. Entries here come from immuneACCESS through TCRdb and include only in-frame sequences with V and J called. Some clones fail to appear in such tables; in the studies checked, an unresolved V gene covers under half of the shortfall, and the cause of the remainder is unknown. V and J calls and clone size are copied from that table; D and trimming were computed from the DNA. In all, the sample holds around 110,000 clones, and approximately 89% of those were seen once. The top ten constitute under 5% of the sample.

The data are from a study of PD-L1 blockade in urothelial cancer (dated by TCRdb to the late 2010s). About the full investigation: Every patient began therapy in about 2014 and was given atezolizumab 1,200 mg intravenously every 3 weeks. About 85% of the 29 patients were males with bladder-origin urothelial cancer, and 18 of 29 reported a prior smoking history. Progression-free survival longer than 6 months counted as durable clinical benefit, and TCR features were additionally tested against both progression-free and overall survival. Somatic, immune and clinical correlates of response to PD-L1 blockade with atezolizumab in urothelial cancer were the focus of an exploratory multi-omic analysis. Blood samples gave median yields of about 150,000 T cells and over 80,000 unique TCRs, along with a median clonality of 0.080. Patients had an ECOG performance status of 0 or 1 and had received between 0 and 3 prior chemotherapy regimens. Pretreatment blood TCR-seq was available for about 30 patients, at least one posttreatment blood collection was obtained for around 25 patients, and tumor TCR-seq was available for around 25 patients. Nine patients achieved durable clinical benefit and 20 did not. Blood samples were analyzed 3 weeks after the start of treatment (second dose) and 6 weeks after the start of treatment. Pretreatment tumor samples, along with matched peripheral blood collected serially before and after atezolizumab treatment, underwent TCR sequencing. Whole exome sequencing and RNA sequencing of pretreatment tumors were performed alongside TCR sequencing in the same patients. Overall study results and their limits: Greater expansion of tumor-associated TCR clones in peripheral blood 3 weeks after the start of treatment was observed in patients with durable benefit (n of about 20, p = 0.022). A pretreatment peripheral blood TCR clonality below the median was linked to improved progression-free and overall survival. Because the sample size was small (n ≈ 29) and many exploratory analyses were performed, the results are intended to be hypothesis-generating.

The CDR3 measures 15 amino acids from cysteine to phenylalanine. The sequence is cut down to CDR3 DNA, 45 bases in frame from base 1. CDR1 and CDR2, per the germline V gene (reference sequence), are LNHDA and SQIVND. The germline ends are 17 bases apart after V is trimmed by 4 bases and J by 5 bases. This sample's time point label indicates: peripheral blood 6 weeks after treatment start. A total of 25 to 30 patients with locally advanced or metastatic urothelial carcinoma, treated at Memorial Sloan Kettering on a trial protocol, made up the cohort. Peripheral blood mononuclear cells were collected pretreatment and during treatment, at between 1 and 8 total time points per patient. The Qiagen DNeasy Blood extraction kit was used to purify genomic DNA from total PBMCs and from tumor samples. PBMCs were collected pretreatment and during treatment and were isolated and stored as previously described.

Source: PBMCs, taken around atezolizumab (anti-PD-L1) treatment. The clonotype originates from a man between 60 and 75 years old with urothelial cancer. The chain joins TRBV19 to TRBJ2-5; the D segment could be TRBD2, given 6 matching bases. The DNA reads as follows: TGTGCCAGTAGTAGGACCTACACGAGCGGGGAGACCCAGTACTTC. Its protein reads: CASSRTYTSGETQYF.